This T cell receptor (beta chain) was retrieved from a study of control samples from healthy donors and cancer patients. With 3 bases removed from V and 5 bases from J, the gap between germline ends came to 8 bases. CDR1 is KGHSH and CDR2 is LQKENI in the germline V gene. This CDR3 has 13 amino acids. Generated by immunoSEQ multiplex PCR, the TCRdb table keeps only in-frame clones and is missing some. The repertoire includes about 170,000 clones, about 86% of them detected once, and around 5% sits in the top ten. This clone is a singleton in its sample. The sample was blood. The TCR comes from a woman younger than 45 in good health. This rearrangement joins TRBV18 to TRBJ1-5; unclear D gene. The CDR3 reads CASSPSSDQPQHF. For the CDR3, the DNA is TGTGCCAGCTCACCCTCAAGTGATCAGCCCCAGCATTTT.